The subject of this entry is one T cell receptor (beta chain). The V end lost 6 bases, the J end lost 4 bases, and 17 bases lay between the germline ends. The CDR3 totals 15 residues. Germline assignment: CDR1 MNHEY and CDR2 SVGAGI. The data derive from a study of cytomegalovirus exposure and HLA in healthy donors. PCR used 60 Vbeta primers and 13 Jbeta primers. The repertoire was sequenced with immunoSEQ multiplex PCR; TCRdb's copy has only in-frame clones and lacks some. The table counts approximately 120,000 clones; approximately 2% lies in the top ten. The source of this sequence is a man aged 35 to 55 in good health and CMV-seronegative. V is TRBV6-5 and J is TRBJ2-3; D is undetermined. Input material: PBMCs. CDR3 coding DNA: TGTGCCAGCAGCCCCCGCGCGGTACTCGCAGATACGCAGTATTTT. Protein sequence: CASSPRAVLADTQYF.